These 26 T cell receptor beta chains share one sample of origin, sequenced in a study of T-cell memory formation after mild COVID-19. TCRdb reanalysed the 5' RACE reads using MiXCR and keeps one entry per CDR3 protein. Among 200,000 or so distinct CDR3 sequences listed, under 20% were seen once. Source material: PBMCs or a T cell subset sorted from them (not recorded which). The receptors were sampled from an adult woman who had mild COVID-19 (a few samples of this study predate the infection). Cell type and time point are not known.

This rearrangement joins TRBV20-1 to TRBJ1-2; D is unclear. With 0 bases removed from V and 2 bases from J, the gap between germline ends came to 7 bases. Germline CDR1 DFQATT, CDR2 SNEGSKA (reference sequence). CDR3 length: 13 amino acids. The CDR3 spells CSARDPGNYGYTF. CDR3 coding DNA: TGCAGTGCTAGAGATCCTGGGAACTATGGCTACACCTTC.

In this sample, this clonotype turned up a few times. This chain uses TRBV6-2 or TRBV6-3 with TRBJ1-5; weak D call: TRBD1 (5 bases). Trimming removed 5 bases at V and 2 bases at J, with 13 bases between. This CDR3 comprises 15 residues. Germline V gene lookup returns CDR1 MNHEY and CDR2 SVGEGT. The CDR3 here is CASSAPGTRNQPQHF. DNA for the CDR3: TGTGCCAGCAGTGCCCCCGGGACCCGCAATCAGCCCCAGCATTTT.

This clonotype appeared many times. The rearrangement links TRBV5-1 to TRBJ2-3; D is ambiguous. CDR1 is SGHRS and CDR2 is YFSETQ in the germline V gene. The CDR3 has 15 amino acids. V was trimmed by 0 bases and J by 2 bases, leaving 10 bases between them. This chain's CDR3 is CASSLGKTYTDTQYF. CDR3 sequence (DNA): TGCGCCAGCAGCTTGGGGAAGACCTACACAGATACGCAGTATTTT.

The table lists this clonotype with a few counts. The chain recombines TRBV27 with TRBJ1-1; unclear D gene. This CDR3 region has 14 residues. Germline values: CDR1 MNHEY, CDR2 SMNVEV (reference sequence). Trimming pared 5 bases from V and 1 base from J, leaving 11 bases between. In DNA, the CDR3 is TGTGCCAGCAGTCCCCCGGGTCGGAACACTGAAGCTTTCTTT. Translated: CASSPPGRNTEAFF.

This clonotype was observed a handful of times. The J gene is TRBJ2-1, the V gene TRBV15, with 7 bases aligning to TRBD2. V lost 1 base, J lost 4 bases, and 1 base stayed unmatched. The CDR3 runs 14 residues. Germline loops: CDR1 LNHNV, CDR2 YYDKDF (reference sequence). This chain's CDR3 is CATSRARGYNEQFF. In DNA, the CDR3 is TGTGCCACCAGCAGAGCGCGGGGGTACAATGAGCAGTTCTTC.

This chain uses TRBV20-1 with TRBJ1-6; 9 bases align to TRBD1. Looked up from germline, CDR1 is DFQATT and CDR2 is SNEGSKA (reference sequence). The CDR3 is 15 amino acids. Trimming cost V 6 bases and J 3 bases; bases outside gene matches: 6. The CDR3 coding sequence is TGCAGTGCCCGCTCGGGACAGGGCTATAATTCACCCCTCCACTTT. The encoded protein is CSARSGQGYNSPLHF.

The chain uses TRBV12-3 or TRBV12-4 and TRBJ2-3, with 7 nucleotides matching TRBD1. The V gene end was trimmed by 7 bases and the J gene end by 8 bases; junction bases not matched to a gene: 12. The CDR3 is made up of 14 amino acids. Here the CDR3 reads CASTAGTADVTQYF. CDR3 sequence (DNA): TGTGCCAGCACCGCCGGGACAGCGGACGTTACGCAGTATTTT.

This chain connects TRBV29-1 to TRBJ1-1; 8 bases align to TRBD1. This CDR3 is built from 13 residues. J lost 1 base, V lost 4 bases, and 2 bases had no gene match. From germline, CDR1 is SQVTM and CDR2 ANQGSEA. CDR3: CSVGTGQNTEAFF. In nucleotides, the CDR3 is TGCAGCGTTGGGACAGGGCAGAACACTGAAGCTTTCTTT.

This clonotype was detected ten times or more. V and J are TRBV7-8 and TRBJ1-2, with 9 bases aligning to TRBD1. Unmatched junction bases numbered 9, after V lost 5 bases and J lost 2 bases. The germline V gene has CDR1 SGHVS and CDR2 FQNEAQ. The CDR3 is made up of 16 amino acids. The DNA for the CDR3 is TGTGCCAGCAGCACATGGACAGGGGAGGGGAACTATGGCTACACCTTC. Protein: CASSTWTGEGNYGYTF.

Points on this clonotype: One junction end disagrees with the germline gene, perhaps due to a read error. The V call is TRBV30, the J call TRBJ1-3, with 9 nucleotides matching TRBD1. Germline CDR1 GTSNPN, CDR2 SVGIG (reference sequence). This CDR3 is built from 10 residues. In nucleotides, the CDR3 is TGTGCCTGGAGCGGGGACAGGGTTAATTTT. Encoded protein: CAWSGDRVNF. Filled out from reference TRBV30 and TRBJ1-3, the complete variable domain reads SQTIHQWPATLVQPVGSPLSLECTVEGTSNPNLYWYRQAAGRGLQLLFYSVGIGQISSEVPQNLSASRPQDRQFILSSKKLLLSDSGFYLCAWSGDRVNFGEGSWLTVV.

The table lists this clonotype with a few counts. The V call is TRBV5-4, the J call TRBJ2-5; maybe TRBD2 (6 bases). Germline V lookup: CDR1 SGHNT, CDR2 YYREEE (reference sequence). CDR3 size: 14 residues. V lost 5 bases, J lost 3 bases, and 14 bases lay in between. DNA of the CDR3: TGTGCCAGCAGTTCCCGGGACTTCGAAGAGACCCAGTACTTC. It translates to CASSSRDFEETQYF.

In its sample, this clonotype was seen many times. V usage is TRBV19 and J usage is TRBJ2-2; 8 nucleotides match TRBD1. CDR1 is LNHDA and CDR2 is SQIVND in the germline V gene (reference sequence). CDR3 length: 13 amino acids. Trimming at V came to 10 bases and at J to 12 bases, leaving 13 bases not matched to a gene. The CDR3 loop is CATRQGSPVKLFF. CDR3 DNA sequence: TGTGCCACCCGACAGGGGTCCCCCGTGAAGCTGTTTTTT.

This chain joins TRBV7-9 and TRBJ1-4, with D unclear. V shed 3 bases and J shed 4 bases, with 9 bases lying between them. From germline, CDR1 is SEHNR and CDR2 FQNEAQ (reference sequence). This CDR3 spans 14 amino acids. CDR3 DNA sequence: TGTGCCAGCAGCTTCGACGGTCTTAATGAAAAACTGTTTTTT. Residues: CASSFDGLNEKLFF.

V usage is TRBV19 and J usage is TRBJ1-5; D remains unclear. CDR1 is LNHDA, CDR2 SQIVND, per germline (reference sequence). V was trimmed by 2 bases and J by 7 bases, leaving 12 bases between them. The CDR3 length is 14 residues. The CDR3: CASSITGEGQPQHF. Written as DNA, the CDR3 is TGTGCCAGTAGTATAACCGGGGAAGGGCAGCCCCAGCATTTT.

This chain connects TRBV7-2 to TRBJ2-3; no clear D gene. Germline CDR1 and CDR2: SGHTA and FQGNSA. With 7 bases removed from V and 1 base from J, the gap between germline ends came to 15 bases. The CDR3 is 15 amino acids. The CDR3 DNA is TGTGCCAGCACCCGGGTCGTCTCTGGCACAGATACGCAGTATTTT. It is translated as CASTRVVSGTDTQYF.

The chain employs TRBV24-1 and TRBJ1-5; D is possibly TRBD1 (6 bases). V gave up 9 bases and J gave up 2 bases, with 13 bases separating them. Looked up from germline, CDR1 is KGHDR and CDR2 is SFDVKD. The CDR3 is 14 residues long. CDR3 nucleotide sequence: TGTGCCACCTCAGGGGTGTCGGGCAATCAGCCCCAGCATTTT. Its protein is CATSGVSGNQPQHF.

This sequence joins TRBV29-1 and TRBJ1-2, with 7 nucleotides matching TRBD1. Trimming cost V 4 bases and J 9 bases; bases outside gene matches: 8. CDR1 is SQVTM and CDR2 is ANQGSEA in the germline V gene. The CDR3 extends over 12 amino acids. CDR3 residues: CSVVTGEERYTF. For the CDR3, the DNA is TGCAGCGTTGTCACAGGGGAGGAACGCTACACCTTC.

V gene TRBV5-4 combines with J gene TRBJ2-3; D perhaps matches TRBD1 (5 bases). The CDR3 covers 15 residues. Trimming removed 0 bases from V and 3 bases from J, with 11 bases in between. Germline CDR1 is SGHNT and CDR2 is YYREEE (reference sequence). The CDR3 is CASSLGRGGTDTQYF. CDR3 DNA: TGTGCCAGCAGCTTGGGAAGGGGTGGGACAGATACGCAGTATTTT.

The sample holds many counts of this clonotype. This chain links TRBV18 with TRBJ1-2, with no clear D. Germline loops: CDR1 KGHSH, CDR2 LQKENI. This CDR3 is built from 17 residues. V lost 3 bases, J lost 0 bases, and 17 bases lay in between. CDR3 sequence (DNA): TGTGCCAGCTCACCCGCCTCTGGCGGCGGATCTAACTATGGCTACACCTTC. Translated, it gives CASSPASGGGSNYGYTF.

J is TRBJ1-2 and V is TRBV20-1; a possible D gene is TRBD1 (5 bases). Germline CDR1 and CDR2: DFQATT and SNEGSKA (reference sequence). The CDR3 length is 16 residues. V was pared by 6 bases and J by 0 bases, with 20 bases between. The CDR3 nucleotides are TGCAGTGCCCCCAGCCTGGGGGGGACTACTAACTATGGCTACACCTTC. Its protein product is CSAPSLGGTTNYGYTF.

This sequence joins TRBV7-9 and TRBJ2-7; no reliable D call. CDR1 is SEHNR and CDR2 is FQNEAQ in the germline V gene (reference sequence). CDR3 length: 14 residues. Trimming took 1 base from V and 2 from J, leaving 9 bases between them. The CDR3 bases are TGTGCCAGCAGCTTAGGGCGGAAAACCTACGAGCAGTACTTC. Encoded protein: CASSLGRKTYEQYF.

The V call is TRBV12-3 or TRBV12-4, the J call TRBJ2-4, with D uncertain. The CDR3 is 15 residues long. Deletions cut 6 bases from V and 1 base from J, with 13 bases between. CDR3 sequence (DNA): TGTGCCAGCAGCTTCCGGACCGGGGCCAAAAACATTCAGTACTTC. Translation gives CASSFRTGAKNIQYF.

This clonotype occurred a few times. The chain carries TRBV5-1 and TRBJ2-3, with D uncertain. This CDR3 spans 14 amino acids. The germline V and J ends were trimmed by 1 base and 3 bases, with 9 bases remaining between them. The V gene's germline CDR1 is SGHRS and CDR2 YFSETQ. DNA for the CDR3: TGCGCCAGCAGCTTGACCGACGGGACAGATACGCAGTATTTT. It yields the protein CASSLTDGTDTQYF.

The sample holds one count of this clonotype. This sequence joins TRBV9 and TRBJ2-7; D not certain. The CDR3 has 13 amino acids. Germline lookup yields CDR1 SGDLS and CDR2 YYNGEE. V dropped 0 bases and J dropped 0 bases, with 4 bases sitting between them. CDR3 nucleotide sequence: TGTGCCAGCAGCGTAGGGAGCTCCTACGAGCAGTACTTC. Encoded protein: CASSVGSSYEQYF.

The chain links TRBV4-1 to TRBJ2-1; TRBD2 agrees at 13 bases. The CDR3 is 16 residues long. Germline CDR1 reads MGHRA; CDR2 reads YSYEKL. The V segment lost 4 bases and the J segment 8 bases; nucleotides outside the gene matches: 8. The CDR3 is CASSPAGTSGTHEQFF. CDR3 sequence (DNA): TGCGCCAGCAGCCCGGCCGGGACTAGCGGGACTCATGAGCAGTTCTTC.

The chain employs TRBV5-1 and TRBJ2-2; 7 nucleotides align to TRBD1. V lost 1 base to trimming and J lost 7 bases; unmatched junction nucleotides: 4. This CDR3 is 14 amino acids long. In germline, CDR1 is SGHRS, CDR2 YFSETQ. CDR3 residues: CASSLNRGDGELFF. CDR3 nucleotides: TGCGCCAGCAGCTTGAACAGGGGCGACGGGGAGCTGTTTTTT.